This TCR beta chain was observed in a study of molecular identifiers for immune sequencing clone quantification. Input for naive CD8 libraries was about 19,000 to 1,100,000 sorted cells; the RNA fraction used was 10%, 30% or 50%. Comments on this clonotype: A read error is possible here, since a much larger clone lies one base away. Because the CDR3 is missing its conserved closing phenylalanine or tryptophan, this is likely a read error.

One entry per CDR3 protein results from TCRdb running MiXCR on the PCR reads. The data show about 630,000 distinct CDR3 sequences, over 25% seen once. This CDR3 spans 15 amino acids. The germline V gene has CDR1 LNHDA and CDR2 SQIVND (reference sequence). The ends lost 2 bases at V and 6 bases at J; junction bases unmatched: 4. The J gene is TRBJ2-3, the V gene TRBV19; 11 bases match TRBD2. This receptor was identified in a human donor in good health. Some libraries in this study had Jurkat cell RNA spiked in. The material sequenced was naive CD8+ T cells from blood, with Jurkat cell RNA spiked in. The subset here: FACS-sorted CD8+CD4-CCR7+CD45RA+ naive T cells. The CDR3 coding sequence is TGTGCCAGTAGTATAACTAGCGGGAGTCCTGATACGCAGTATTGT. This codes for CASSITSGSPDTQYC.